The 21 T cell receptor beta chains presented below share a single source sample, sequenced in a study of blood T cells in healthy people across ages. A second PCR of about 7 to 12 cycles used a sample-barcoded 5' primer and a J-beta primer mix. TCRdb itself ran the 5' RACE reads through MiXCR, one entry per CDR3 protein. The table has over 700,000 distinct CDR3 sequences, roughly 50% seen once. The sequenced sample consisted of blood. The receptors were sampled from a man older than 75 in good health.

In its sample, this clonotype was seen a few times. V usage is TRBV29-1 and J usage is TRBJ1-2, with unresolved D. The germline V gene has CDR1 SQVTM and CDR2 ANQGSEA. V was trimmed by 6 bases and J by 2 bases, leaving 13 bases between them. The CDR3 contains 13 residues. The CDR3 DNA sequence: TGCAGCGTGGAGCCCAGGTCGAACTATGGCTACACCTTC. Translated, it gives CSVEPRSNYGYTF.

The CDR3 spells CASSYVFQGQPQHF. Here the CDR3 DNA reads TGTGCCAGCAGCTACGTATTTCAGGGTCAGCCCCAGCATTTT. The chain joins TRBV7-2 to TRBJ1-5; a weak D match, TRBD1 (5 bases). Trimming stripped 4 bases from V and 6 bases from J, with 13 bases between. CDR3 size: 14 residues. CDR1 and CDR2 from the germline V gene are SGHTA and FQGNSA.

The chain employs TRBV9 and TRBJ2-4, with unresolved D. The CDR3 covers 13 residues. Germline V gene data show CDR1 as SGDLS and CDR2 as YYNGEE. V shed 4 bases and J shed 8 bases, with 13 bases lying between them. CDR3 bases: TGTGCCAGCAGCCCCCGTGACTCTGACATTCAGTACTTC. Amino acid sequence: CASSPRDSDIQYF. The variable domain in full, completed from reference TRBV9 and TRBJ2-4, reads DSGVTQTPKHLITATGQRVTLRCSPRSGDLSVYWYQQSLDQGLQFLIQYYNGEERAKGNILERFSAQQFPDLHSELNLSSLELGDSALYFCASSPRDSDIQYFGAGTRLSVL.

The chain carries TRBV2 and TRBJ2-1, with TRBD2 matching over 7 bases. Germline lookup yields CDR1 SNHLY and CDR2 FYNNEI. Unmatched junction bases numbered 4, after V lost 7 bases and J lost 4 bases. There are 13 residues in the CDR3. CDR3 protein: CASKPGGYNEQFF. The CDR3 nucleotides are TGTGCCAGCAAGCCGGGGGGTTACAATGAGCAGTTCTTC.

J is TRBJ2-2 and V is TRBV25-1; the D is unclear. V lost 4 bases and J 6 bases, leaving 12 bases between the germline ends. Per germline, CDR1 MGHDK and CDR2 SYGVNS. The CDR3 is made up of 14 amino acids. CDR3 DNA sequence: TGTGCCAGCAGTGTACACGGCGGCTCCGGGGAGCTGTTTTTT. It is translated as CASSVHGGSGELFF.

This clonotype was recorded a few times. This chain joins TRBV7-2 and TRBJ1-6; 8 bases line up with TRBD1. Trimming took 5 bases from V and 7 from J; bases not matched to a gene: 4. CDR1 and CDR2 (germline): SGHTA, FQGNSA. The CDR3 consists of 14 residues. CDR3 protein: CASSADRGNSPLHF. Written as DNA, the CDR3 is TGTGCCAGCAGCGCCGACAGGGGAAATTCACCCCTCCACTTT.

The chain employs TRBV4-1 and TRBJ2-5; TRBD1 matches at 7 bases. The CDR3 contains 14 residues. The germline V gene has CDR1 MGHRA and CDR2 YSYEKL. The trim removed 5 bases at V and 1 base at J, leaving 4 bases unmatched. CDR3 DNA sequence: TGCGCCAGCAGCGACGGGACAGTCCAAGAGACCCAGTACTTC. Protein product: CASSDGTVQETQYF.

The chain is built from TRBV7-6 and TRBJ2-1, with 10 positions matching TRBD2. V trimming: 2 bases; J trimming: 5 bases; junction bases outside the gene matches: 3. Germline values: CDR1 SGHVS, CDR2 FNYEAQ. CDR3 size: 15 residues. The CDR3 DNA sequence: TGTGCCAGCAGCTTATCTAGCGGGAGACACAATGAGCAGTTCTTC. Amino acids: CASSLSSGRHNEQFF.

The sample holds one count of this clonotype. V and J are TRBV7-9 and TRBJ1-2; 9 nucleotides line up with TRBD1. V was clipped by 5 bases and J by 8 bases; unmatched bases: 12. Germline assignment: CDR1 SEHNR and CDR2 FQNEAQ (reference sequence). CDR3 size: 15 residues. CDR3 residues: CASSDRGKIGSGYTF. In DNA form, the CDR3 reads TGTGCCAGCAGCGACAGGGGGAAAATAGGGAGCGGCTACACCTTC.

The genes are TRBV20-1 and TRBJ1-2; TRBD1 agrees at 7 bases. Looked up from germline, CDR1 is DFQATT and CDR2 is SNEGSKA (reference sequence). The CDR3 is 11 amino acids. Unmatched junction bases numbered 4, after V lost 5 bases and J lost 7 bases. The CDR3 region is CSASDRAGYTF. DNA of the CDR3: TGCAGTGCTTCTGACAGGGCTGGCTACACCTTC.

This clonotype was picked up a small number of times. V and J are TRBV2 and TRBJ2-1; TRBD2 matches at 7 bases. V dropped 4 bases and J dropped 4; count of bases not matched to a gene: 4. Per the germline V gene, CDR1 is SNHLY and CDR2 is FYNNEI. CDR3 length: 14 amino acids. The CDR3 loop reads CASSASGAYNEQFF. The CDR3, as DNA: TGTGCCAGCAGTGCCAGCGGGGCTTACAATGAGCAGTTCTTC.

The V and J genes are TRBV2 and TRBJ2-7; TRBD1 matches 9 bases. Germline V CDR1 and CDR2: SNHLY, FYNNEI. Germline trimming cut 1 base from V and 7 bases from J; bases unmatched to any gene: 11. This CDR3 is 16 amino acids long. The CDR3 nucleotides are TGTGCCAGCAGTGAAGAGGGACAGGGTTACTACAATGAGCAGTACTTC. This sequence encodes CASSEEGQGYYNEQYF.

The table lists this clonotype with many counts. DNA for the CDR3: TGTGCCAGCAGTTACTCTAGGCAAGGAGGGTACATTCAGTACTTC. As protein: CASSYSRQGGYIQYF. The rearrangement links TRBV6-5 to TRBJ2-4; D is possibly TRBD2 (6 bases). CDR3 length: 15 amino acids. Trimming stripped 0 bases from V and 8 bases from J, with 14 bases between. Per germline, CDR1 MNHEY and CDR2 SVGAGI.

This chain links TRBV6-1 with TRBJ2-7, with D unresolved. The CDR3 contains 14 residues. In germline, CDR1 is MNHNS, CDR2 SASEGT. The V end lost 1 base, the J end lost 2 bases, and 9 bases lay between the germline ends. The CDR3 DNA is TGTGCCAGCAGTGAAGGGGGTAACACCTACGAGCAGTACTTC. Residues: CASSEGGNTYEQYF.

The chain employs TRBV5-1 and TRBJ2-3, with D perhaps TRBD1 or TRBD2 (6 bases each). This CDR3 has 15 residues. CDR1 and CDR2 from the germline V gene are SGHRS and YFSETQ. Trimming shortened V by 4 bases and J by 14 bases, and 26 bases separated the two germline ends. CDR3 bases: TGCGCCAGCAGCGCCCCGGGGGCTCGGCACAGATACGCGTATTTT. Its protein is CASSAPGARHRYAYF.

The DNA of the CDR3 is TGCGCCAGCTCGGCAACAGGGGGGGGCTCTCATCAGCCCCAGCATTTT. Protein product: CASSATGGGSHQPQHF. This sequence joins TRBV5-1 and TRBJ1-5, with TRBD1 matching over 8 bases. CDR3 length: 16 amino acids. Germline CDR1 is SGHRS and CDR2 is YFSETQ. The V gene end was trimmed by 7 bases and the J gene end by 5 bases; junction bases not matched to a gene: 14.

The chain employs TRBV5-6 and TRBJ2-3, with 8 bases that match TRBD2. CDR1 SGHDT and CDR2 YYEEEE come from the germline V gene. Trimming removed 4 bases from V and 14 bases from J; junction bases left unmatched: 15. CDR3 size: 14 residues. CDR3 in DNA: TGTGCCAGCAGCAAGGAGCGGGAGTACAGATACGCGTATTTT. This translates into CASSKEREYRYAYF.

The CDR3: CASSHAEGNSPLHF. As DNA, the CDR3 is TGTGCCAGCAGCCATGCGGAAGGTAATTCACCCCTCCACTTT. This chain joins TRBV3-1 and TRBJ1-6; D uncertain. There are 14 residues in the CDR3. The V end was cut by 3 bases, the J end by 6 bases, with 9 bases between. CDR1 is LGHDT and CDR2 is YNNKEL in the germline V gene (reference sequence). Together with reference TRBV3-1 and TRBJ1-6, the CDR3 gives the full variable domain: DTAVSQTPKYLVTQMGNDKSIKCEQNLGHDTMYWYKQDSKKFLKIMFSYNNKELIINETVPNRFSPKSPDKAHLNLHINSLELGDSAVYFCASSHAEGNSPLHFGNGTRLTVT.

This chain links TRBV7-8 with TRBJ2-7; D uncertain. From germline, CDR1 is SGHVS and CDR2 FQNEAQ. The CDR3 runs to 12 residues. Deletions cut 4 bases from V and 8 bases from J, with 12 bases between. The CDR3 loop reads CASSSGLTKQYF. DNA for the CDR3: TGTGCCAGCAGCTCCGGTCTTACGAAGCAGTACTTC.

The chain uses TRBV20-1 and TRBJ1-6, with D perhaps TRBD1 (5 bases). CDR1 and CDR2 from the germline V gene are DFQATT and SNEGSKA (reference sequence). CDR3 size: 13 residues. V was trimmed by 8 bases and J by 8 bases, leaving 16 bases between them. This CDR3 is CSTGASLDSPLHF. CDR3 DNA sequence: TGCAGTACCGGGGCTAGTCTGGATTCACCCCTCCACTTT.

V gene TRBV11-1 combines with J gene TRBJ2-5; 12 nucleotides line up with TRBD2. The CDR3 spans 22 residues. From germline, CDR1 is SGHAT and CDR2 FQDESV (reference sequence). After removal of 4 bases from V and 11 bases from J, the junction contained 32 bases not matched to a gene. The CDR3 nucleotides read TGTGCCAGCAGCTCGACTAGCGGGAGATCCTCTCGGGGGTCGCTTGCCTACAATGAGCAGTACTTC. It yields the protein CASSSTSGRSSRGSLAYNEQYF.